One T cell receptor (beta chain) is described in this entry. The data originate from a study of technical replicates of blood from a handful of donors. Assay used: immunoSEQ multiplex PCR; TCRdb lists only in-frame clones, some missing. The sample gives 67,000 or so clones, nearly 97% of which show up once; approximately 0.24% is in the top ten. CDR1 and CDR2 (germline): SGHTA, FQGTGA. V lost 3 bases and J lost 4; bases outside the gene matches: 1. This CDR3 comprises 14 residues. The sequenced sample consisted of T cells isolated from PBMCs. The clonotype originates from a human donor in good health. The gene calls are TRBV7-3 and TRBJ2-7, with TRBD1 matching 12 bases. CDR3 region: CASSLGQGAYEQYF. In DNA, the CDR3 is TGTGCCAGCAGCTTGGGACAGGGGGCTTACGAGCAGTACTTC.